The source of this T cell receptor (beta chain) is a study of T cell changes during pregnancy in multiple sclerosis. The CDR3 is 17 residues long. V lost 4 bases and J lost 4; bases outside the gene matches: 8. CDR1 and CDR2 from the germline V gene are MGHRA and YSYEKL. Profiling relied on immunoSEQ multiplex PCR, and the TCRdb table lists in-frame clones only, not all of them. The sample contains tens of thousands of clones, approximately 92% of which appear only once. This clonotype was sampled from a female donor with multiple sclerosis, enrolled in a pregnancy study. The V call is TRBV4-1, the J call TRBJ1-6; 9 bases fit TRBD1. Here the sequenced sample was CD4+ T cells from peripheral blood mononuclear cells, taken in the third trimester of pregnancy. For the CDR3, the DNA is TGCGCCAGCAGCCCCTGGGGGGACAGGGCATATAATTCACCCCTCCACTTT. Encoded protein: CASSPWGDRAYNSPLHF.